These T cell receptor beta chains were read from a single sample in a study of early T cells in non-severe SARS-CoV-2 infection. TCRdb ran MiXCR on the 5' RACE reads and lists one entry per CDR3 protein. The repertoire holds about 26,000 distinct CDR3 sequences, with 4% to 5.5% as singletons. The source material was whole blood. These receptors were taken from an adult who was a healthcare worker with PCR-confirmed SARS-CoV-2 infection or an uninfected control (not recorded which). Both conserved end residues are part of each CDR3. D genes are given only for firm matches. Some rows have no size entry. The others give once, few or many, or a class for an expanded clone.

NA,many,TRBJ2-7,TRBV7-2,TGTGCCAGCAGCCCCCCGGGCTGGAACTACGAGCAGTACTTC,CASSPPGWNYEQYF
NA,many,TRBJ2-7,TRBV20-1,TGCAGTGTCGGGAGCGGAGCCTCCTACGAGCAGTACTTC,CSVGSGASYEQYF
TRBD1,NA,TRBJ2-7,TRBV20-1,TGCAGTGCTGTCACCGGGACAGGGGGCTACGAGCAGTACTTC,CSAVTGTGGYEQYF
NA,many,TRBJ2-7,TRBV4-1,TGCGCCAGCAGCCAAGCGGGGAACGAGCAGTACTTC,CASSQAGNEQYF
NA,many,TRBJ2-7,TRBV6-5,TGTGCCAGGGACCACGAGCAGTACTTC,CARDHEQYF
NA,few,TRBJ2-2,TRBV10-3,TGTGCCATCACCGCAGTGGGTCTGACCGGGGAGCTGTTTTTT,CAITAVGLTGELFF
TRBD1,many,TRBJ1-3,TRBV20-1,TGCAGTGCAAGGACAGGGGGCCTTGGAAACACCATATATTTT,CSARTGGLGNTIYF
NA,many,TRBJ2-3,TRBV20-1,TGCAGTGCTGGGGGAGGGGGGGCCACCACAGATACGCAGTATTTT,CSAGGGGATTDTQYF
NA,few,TRBJ1-6,TRBV12-3/TRBV12-4,TGTGCCAGCAGTTTCCAGGCTCTGAATTCACCCCTCCACTTT,CASSFQALNSPLHF
TRBD1,many,TRBJ2-7,TRBV7-2,TGTGCCAGCAGCGCCGACAGGGTCGAGCAGTACTTC,CASSADRVEQYF
NA,few,TRBJ2-1,TRBV2,TGTGCCATCTCGATCAATGAGCAGTTCTTC,CAISINEQFF
NA,many,TRBJ2-7,TRBV20-1,TGCAGTGCTAGACCCCCGGCAGGGGCCTACGAGCAGTACTTC,CSARPPAGAYEQYF
NA,few,TRBJ1-4,TRBV28,TGTGCCAGCAGCCAGACCCCTGTGGGATTTTTT,CASSQTPVGFF
NA,many,TRBJ2-3,TRBV5-1,TGCGCCAGCACCCCGGGGAGCGCAGATACGCAGTATTTT,CASTPGSADTQYF
NA,many,TRBJ2-7,TRBV29-1,TGCAGCGTTGAAGATGGGGCGGCTACGGACTACGAGCAGTACTTC,CSVEDGAATDYEQYF
NA,NA,TRBJ2-5,TRBV2,TGTGCCAGCATGGGCTACCAAGAGACCCAGTACTTC,CASMGYQETQYF
NA,few,TRBJ2-1,TRBV12-3/TRBV12-4,TGTGCCAGCAGCCTGTTGGGCGGAGGATTGAATGAGCAGTTCTTC,CASSLLGGGLNEQFF
NA,NA,TRBJ1-6,TRBV5-1,TGCGCCAGCAGCTTGGAAAGCTCCTATAATTCACCCCTCCACTTT,CASSLESSYNSPLHF
NA,few,TRBJ2-1,TRBV20-1,TGCAGTGCTCCGGGGCAGGGGCACAATGAGCAGTTCTTC,CSAPGQGHNEQFF
NA,medium-sized,TRBJ2-1,TRBV7-9,TGTGCCAGCAGCTCCCCCGGCCCCTCCTATGAGCAGTTCTTC,CASSSPGPSYEQFF
NA,NA,TRBJ2-3,TRBV7-8,TGTGCCGATCCCGGGGGCGCGACCACAGATACGCAGTATTTT,CADPGGATTDTQYF
NA,NA,TRBJ1-3,TRBV4-1,TGCGCCAGCAGCCACCCCCAAGTCCGAGGGCTGGGAAACACCATATATTTT,CASSHPQVRGLGNTIYF
NA,NA,TRBJ2-1,TRBV7-3,TGTGCCAGCAGCTTAACCCCGGGAAATGAGCAGTTCTTC,CASSLTPGNEQFF
NA,few,TRBJ1-1,TRBV12-3/TRBV12-4,TGTGCCAGCAGTTTAGCCTCGAGAGGCACCACTGAAGCTTTCTTT,CASSLASRGTTEAFF
TRBD1,many,TRBJ1-2,TRBV27,TGTGCCAGCAGTTTACAGGGGGGGAACTATGGCTACACCTTC,CASSLQGGNYGYTF
NA,NA,TRBJ1-1,TRBV5-6,TGTGCCAGCAGCCGCGTATCTGAAGCTTTCTTT,CASSRVSEAFF
NA,many,TRBJ2-2,TRBV11-2,TGTGCCAGCAGCCGGGACTTGGTCGGGGAGCTGTTTTTT,CASSRDLVGELFF
NA,many,TRBJ1-1,TRBV6-6,TGTGCCACTATTTCGAACACTGAAGCTTTCTTT,CATISNTEAFF
TRBD1,many,TRBJ1-2,TRBV9,TGTGCCAGCAGTGGGACAGGGAAAAGTGGCTACACCTTC,CASSGTGKSGYTF
NA,many,TRBJ2-1,TRBV5-8,TGTGCCAGCAGTCGGACTGGGATGCGGGCCTCCAGCTCCTACAATGAGCAGTTCTTC,CASSRTGMRASSSYNEQFF
NA,few,TRBJ1-6,TRBV27,TGTGCCAGCAGTTTACAGCGGCAGGGCAACCAATCACCCCTCCACTTT,CASSLQRQGNQSPLHF
NA,few,TRBJ1-4,TRBV19,TGTGCCAGCCGAGACAGACAAGCTAATGAAAAACTGTTTTTT,CASRDRQANEKLFF
NA,few,TRBJ2-3,TRBV6-6,TGTGCCAGCAAGTGGACGGTCACAGATACGCAGTATTTT,CASKWTVTDTQYF
NA,NA,TRBJ2-3,TRBV7-8,TGTGCCAGCTGCCGATCTCGGGGGGCTAGCACAGATACGCAGTATTTT,CASCRSRGASTDTQYF
TRBD1,medium-sized,TRBJ2-1,TRBV12-5,TGTGCTAGTGGAACCGGGACAGGCGACTACAATGAGCAGTTCTTC,CASGTGTGDYNEQFF
NA,few,TRBJ2-7,TRBV6-6,TGTGCCAGCAGTACAGGCCGGGACATCCCTCCCTACGAGCAGTACTTC,CASSTGRDIPPYEQYF
NA,many,TRBJ2-5,TRBV28,TGTGCCAGCAGTCCCTCCAATAAAGAGACCCAGTACTTC,CASSPSNKETQYF
TRBD1,many,TRBJ2-3,TRBV11-2,TGTGCCAGCAGCTTCGCGACAGGGGCCGCAGATACGCAGTATTTT,CASSFATGAADTQYF
NA,many,TRBJ1-1,TRBV10-3,TGTGCCATCAGTGGGGCAGGCACTGAAGCTTTCTTT,CAISGAGTEAFF
NA,NA,TRBJ2-1,TRBV11-2,TGTGCCAGCAGATCTGGAGATGAGCAGTTCTTC,CASRSGDEQFF
NA,many,TRBJ2-5,TRBV11-2,TGTGCCAGCAGCCGAGCGATACGGGAGACCCAGTACTTC,CASSRAIRETQYF
NA,many,TRBJ2-1,TRBV20-1,TGCAGTGCCGACCTAGGCGGCCTCTCCTACAATGAGCAGTTCTTC,CSADLGGLSYNEQFF